Ten or more counts support the clone carrying this T cell receptor beta chain. Beta-chain TCR CDR3 regions were amplified from RNA transcripts. RT-PCR was first run with HTBI primers, then multiplex PCR in a second round. TCRdb re-called the multiplex PCR reads with MiXCR, one entry per CDR3 protein. The table includes 200,000 to 300,000 distinct CDR3 sequences, roughly 50% detected once. The data stem from a study of Graves' ophthalmopathy and Graves' hyperthyroidism. CDR1 is MNHNY and CDR2 is SVGAGI in the germline V gene (reference sequence). Trimming shortened V by 0 bases and J by 2 bases, and 13 bases separated the two germline ends. The CDR3 consists of 16 residues.

The source is an adult man with Graves' ophthalmopathy. The material sequenced was peripheral blood. V and J are TRBV6-6 and TRBJ2-5; D call uncertain. CDR3 residues: CASSYSSGVGQETQYF. Here the CDR3 DNA reads TGTGCCAGCAGTTACTCGAGTGGGGTTGGGCAAGAGACCCAGTACTTC.